The clone carrying this T cell receptor beta chain was seen at least ten times. The cDNA was produced through 5'RACE with 10-nucleotide random UMIs. TCRdb called the 5' RACE reads again in MiXCR, with one record for every CDR3 protein. The sample includes more than 25,000 distinct CDR3 sequences, approximately 4% of them seen just once. This sample is part of a study of neurological immune-mediated disorders. The CDR3 spans 13 residues. The germline V and J ends were trimmed by 5 bases and 5 bases, with 9 bases remaining between them. Germline V gives CDR1 LGHDT, CDR2 YNNKEL (reference sequence). Input material: CD4+ T cells from blood. The chain uses TRBV3-1 and TRBJ2-2; possibly TRBD2 for D (5 bases). The sequence was obtained from a woman aged 40 to 50 in good health. The CDR3 loop is CASSNGLTGELFF. The CDR3 DNA is TGTGCCAGCAGCAACGGACTGACCGGGGAGCTGTTTTTT. Using reference TRBV3-1 and TRBJ2-2 for the parts outside the CDR3, the full variable domain is DTAVSQTPKYLVTQMGNDKSIKCEQNLGHDTMYWYKQDSKKFLKIMFSYNNKELIINETVPNRFSPKSPDKAHLNLHINSLELGDSAVYFCASSNGLTGELFFGEGSRLTVL.